This TCR beta chain derives from a study of T-cell memory formation after mild COVID-19. For the study at large: The TCR clusters were mostly specific to one donor. General study results and limits: Clones that got smaller from day 15 to 85 had even CD4/CD8, while clones growing later tipped toward CD4+. Whether day 37 second-wave clones are SARS-CoV-2-specific was not confirmed.

On this clonotype itself: Antigen specificity is unknown.

TCRdb used MiXCR to reprocess the 5' RACE reads, holding one entry per CDR3 protein. The top ten clones hold roughly 14% of a sample with approximately 430,000 distinct CDR3 sequences, 20% to 25% of them seen once. The clonotype was recovered from an adult woman who had mild COVID-19 (a few samples of this study predate the infection). Cell type and time point are not known. Sequencing used PBMCs or a T cell subset sorted from them (not recorded which).

The DNA of the CDR3 is TGTGCCAGCAGCGAACCGCACTCTGGAAACACCATATATTTT. The encoded protein is CASSEPHSGNTIYF. The chain is built from TRBV7-8 and TRBJ1-3; no reliable D call. Looked up from germline, CDR1 is SGHVS and CDR2 is FQNEAQ. CDR3 length: 14 amino acids. Between the trimmed V and J ends, which lost 5 bases and 0 bases, there was a span of 8 bases.